This TCR beta chain was found in a study of blood T cell repertoires in COVID-19. Study in general: T cells, B-cell-depleted T cells, or PBMCs provided the cDNA or gDNA that served as material.

Trimming removed 7 bases from V and 6 bases from J; junction bases left unmatched: 6. The CDR3 contains 14 residues. Germline V gives CDR1 ENHRY, CDR2 SYGVKD. Generated by immunoSEQ multiplex PCR, the TCRdb table keeps only in-frame clones and is missing some. The table lists some 170,000 clones, 70% to 85% of them singletons, with 15% in the top ten. In terms of age and location, participants ranged from roughly 18 to 89 years and lived in about 25 US areas. Assignments of participants to cohorts depended upon their own reported clinical history. This TCR derives from a man in his fifties who had recovered from COVID-19. The sequencing input was PBMCs or T cells enriched from blood (not recorded which). The chain carries TRBV10-3 and TRBJ1-4, with 9 bases that match TRBD1. DNA of the CDR3: TGTGCCATCAAGGGACAGGGTTCGCATGAAAAACTGTTTTTT. This translates into CAIKGQGSHEKLFF.